A selection of T cell receptor beta chains follows, all from one sample in a study of shared clonotypes between healthy human individuals. Assay: immunoSEQ multiplex PCR; the TCRdb copy retains only in-frame clones and omits some. The data show 2 million or so clones, over 85% seen once. Sequences were obtained from naive CD4+ T cells sorted from blood. Receptors were obtained from a man between 18 and 29 years old in good health. Each CDR3 is given with its conserved first and last residue. D genes are given only for firm matches. Only some rows state a clone size, as once, few, many or a class for expanded clones.

TRBJ1-4 14 . TRBV28 . TGTGCCAGCAGCTCAGGGTCTACTAATGAAAAACTGTTTTTT CASSSGSTNEKLFF
TRBJ2-5 18 . TRBV7-9 TRBD2 TGTGCCAGCAGCGCCGGGAGGTCTAGCCGGAGGTGGGGAGAGACCCAGTACTTC CASSAGRSSRRWGETQYF
TRBJ2-1 11 . TRBV5-5 . TGTGCCAGCAGCCAGGCCGGCCTGGAGTTCTTC CASSQAGLEFF
TRBJ2-1 17 . TRBV4-1 TRBD2 TGCGCCAGCAGCCTGGGACTAGCGGGAGTGGGGTACAATGAGCAGTTCTTC CASSLGLAGVGYNEQFF
TRBJ1-5 14 once TRBV6-1 TRBD1 TGTGCCAGCACCGACAGGGGTAGCAATCAGCCCCAGCATTTT CASTDRGSNQPQHF
TRBJ2-5 17 . TRBV10-3 . TGTGCCATCAGTGAGTCGATAAGGGGTAGAGACCAAGAGACCCAGTACTTC CAISESIRGRDQETQYF
TRBJ2-5 16 . TRBV21-1 . TGTGCCAGCAGCAGCCCCTCCCCGGGAGGGAGAGAGACCCAGTACTTC CASSSPSPGGRETQYF
TRBJ1-4 17 . TRBV7-9 TRBD1 TGTGCCAGCAGCGCACAATACCTCAGGGGGCTGGGTGAAAAACTGTTTTTT CASSAQYLRGLGEKLFF
TRBJ2-7 14 . TRBV4-2 . TGTGCCAGCAGCCAAGGGGGGACCAACTACGAGCAGTACTTC CASSQGGTNYEQYF
TRBJ2-7 15 . TRBV11-2 . TGTGCCAGCAGCTTCCTCGGGCAGGGGCGCTACGAGCAGTACTTC CASSFLGQGRYEQYF
TRBJ2-1 17 . TRBV7-6 TRBD1 TGTGCCAGCAGCCGACAGGGACAGGGGGCCTCCTACAATGAGCAGTTCTTC CASSRQGQGASYNEQFF
TRBJ1-2 13 many TRBV29-1 . TGCAGCGTGGACCCAGGGTCTAACTATGGCTACACCTTC CSVDPGSNYGYTF
TRBJ1-3 15 . TRBV9 . TGTGCCAGCAGCGTCCTAGGGGTCCTTGGAAACACCATATATTTT CASSVLGVLGNTIYF
TRBJ1-6 15 . TRBV11-2 . TGTGCCAGCAGCTCGCAGATGAGGGGATCTTCACCCCTCCACTTT CASSSQMRGSSPLHF
TRBJ1-1 19 . TRBV9 TRBD1 TGTGCCAGCAGCGTAGTTGACGGTGGGGCAGGGGGGATGAACACTGAAGCTTTCTTT CASSVVDGGAGGMNTEAFF
TRBJ2-5 16 . TRBV10-3 TRBD1 TGTGCCATCAGTCCCGGACCGGGACAGAGTCAAGAGACCCAGTACTTC CAISPGPGQSQETQYF
TRBJ2-7 13 . TRBV28 . TGTGCCAGCCGAGGGGAGATCTCCTACGAGCAGTACTTC CASRGEISYEQYF
TRBJ2-4 14 . TRBV7-9 TRBD1 TGTGCCAGCAGCCCACAGGGGGACAAAAACATTCAGTACTTC CASSPQGDKNIQYF
TRBJ2-7 15 . TRBV6-5 TRBD1 TGTGCCAGCAGACCCGGACAGGGGTCTACCTACGAGCAGTACTTC CASRPGQGSTYEQYF
TRBJ2-7 13 . TRBV4-3 . TGCGCCAGCAGCCTCGGACTCGGGTACGAGCAGTACTTC CASSLGLGYEQYF
TRBJ2-7 16 . TRBV11-2 TRBD2 TGTGCCAGCAGCGCCCGACTAGCGGGAGGGTCCTACGAGCAGTACTTC CASSARLAGGSYEQYF
TRBJ2-5 13 . TRBV28 . TGTGCCAGCAGTTTTGGCGACCGAGAGACCCAGTACTTC CASSFGDRETQYF
TRBJ1-1 14 once TRBV5-4 . TGTGCCAGCAGCTTGACCGATGTGAACACTGAAGCTTTCTTT CASSLTDVNTEAFF
TRBJ2-7 13 . TRBV5-1 . TGCGCCAGCAGCTCCGACACGATATACGAGCAGTACTTC CASSSDTIYEQYF
TRBJ2-1 15 once TRBV11-2 . TGTGCCAGCATCCCCAGCCTTGCCCTATACAATGAGCAGTTCTTC CASIPSLALYNEQFF
TRBJ2-3 16 once TRBV7-8 TRBD2 TGTGCCAGTACTATCCCGGCGCGGGGGGGCCCCGATACGCAGTATTTT CASTIPARGGPDTQYF
TRBJ1-1 11 once TRBV30 . TGTGCCTGGAGTCGGGGCACTGAAGCTTTCTTT CAWSRGTEAFF
TRBJ2-3 18 . TRBV2 TRBD1 TGTGCCAGCAGTGAAGCAAGGAGTGGACAGGGGGCTGCAGATACGCAGTATTTT CASSEARSGQGAADTQYF
TRBJ2-1 13 . TRBV25-1 . TGTGCCAGCAGTGACGAGGGTCCGAGCGGGCAGTTCTTC CASSDEGPSGQFF
TRBJ1-5 15 . TRBV2 . TGTGCCAGCAGTGAGAGGGGAAGGGGCAATCAGCCCCAGCATTTT CASSERGRGNQPQHF
TRBJ1-1 12 . TRBV11-2 . TGTGCCAGCGGAAGTATGCTGGGTGAAGCTTTCTTT CASGSMLGEAFF